Here is one TCR beta chain with its context. Antigen unknown. This specimen belongs to a study of graft-versus-host responses after intestinal transplantation. Study in general: Recipients got multivisceral, liver-intestinal, or isolated intestinal transplants. Every recipient had anti-thymocyte globulin induction and three to four years of tacrolimus plus steroids.

Overall study findings and caveats: Declining HvG levels early post-transplant were linked to peak circulating GvH clone levels. Ileal or blood samples showed some GvH clones first, and such clones were also found in recipient marrow.

The CDR3 sequence is 15 residues long. Trimming removed 4 bases from V and 0 bases from J, with 11 bases in between. The germline V gene encodes CDR1 MNHEY and CDR2 SVGAGI. Clones were sequenced by immunoSEQ multiplex PCR, and TCRdb holds only the in-frame ones, with some missing. The data show tens of thousands of clones, 92% seen once. The rearrangement joins TRBV6-5 to TRBJ2-3; D remains ambiguous. This TCR was sampled from a human patient who received an intestinal transplant, so some T cells may come from the graft donor. This material consisted of PBMCs, taken roughly 39 weeks after intestinal transplant. CDR3 protein: CASSSTSGSTDTQYF. The DNA for the CDR3 is TGTGCCAGCAGTTCCACCTCAGGAAGCACAGATACGCAGTATTTT.